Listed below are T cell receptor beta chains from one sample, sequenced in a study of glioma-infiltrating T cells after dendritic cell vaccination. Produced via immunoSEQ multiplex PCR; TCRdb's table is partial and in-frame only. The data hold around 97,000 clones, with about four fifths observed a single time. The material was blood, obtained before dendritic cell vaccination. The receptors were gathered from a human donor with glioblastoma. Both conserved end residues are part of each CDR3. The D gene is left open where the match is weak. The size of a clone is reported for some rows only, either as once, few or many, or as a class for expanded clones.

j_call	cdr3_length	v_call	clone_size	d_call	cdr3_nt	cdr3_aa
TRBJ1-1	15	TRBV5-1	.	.	TGCGCCAGCAGCCCAAAATCCACAGGGAACACTGAAGCTTTCTTT	CASSPKSTGNTEAFF
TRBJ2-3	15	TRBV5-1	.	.	TGCGCCAGCAGCCCGAGACTTGGTAGCACAGATACGCAGTATTTT	CASSPRLGSTDTQYF
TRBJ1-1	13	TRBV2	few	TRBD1	TGTGCCAGCAACCGACAGGGGAACACTGAAGCTTTCTTT	CASNRQGNTEAFF
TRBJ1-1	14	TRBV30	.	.	TGTGCCTGGAGTGAAGGGCAGGGGAACACTGAAGCTTTCTTT	CAWSEGQGNTEAFF
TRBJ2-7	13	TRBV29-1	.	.	TGCAGCGTTGAAGATCTGCACGGCTACGAGCAGTACTTC	CSVEDLHGYEQYF
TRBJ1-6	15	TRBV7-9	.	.	TGTGCCAGCAGCGCAATGCAGGGGCGTAATTCACCCCTCCACTTT	CASSAMQGRNSPLHF
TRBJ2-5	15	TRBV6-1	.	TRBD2	TGTGCCAGCACTCTGTCGGGGGGAGGAGAAGAGACCCAGTACTTC	CASTLSGGGEETQYF
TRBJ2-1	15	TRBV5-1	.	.	TGCGCCAGCAGCTTGGAGGGGGTAGAAGGTGGGGAGCAGTTCTTC	CASSLEGVEGGEQFF
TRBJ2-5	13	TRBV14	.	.	TGTGCCAGCAGCCAAGATTATTTTGAGACCCAGTACTTC	CASSQDYFETQYF
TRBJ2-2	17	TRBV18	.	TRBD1	TGTGCCAGCTCACCACGAGCGGGACAGGGTGTCGGCGGGGAGCTGTTTTTT	CASSPRAGQGVGGELFF
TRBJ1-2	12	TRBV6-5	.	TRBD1	TGTGCCAGCAGGCGGACAGGGGGAGGCTACACCTTC	CASRRTGGGYTF
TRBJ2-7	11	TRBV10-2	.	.	TGCGCCAGCAGTGCCCAATACGAGCAGTACTTC	CASSAQYEQYF
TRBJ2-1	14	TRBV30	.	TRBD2	TGTGCCTGGCCCGGGACTAGGGGACGGAATGAGCAGTTCTTC	CAWPGTRGRNEQFF
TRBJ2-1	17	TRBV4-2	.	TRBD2	TGTGCCAGCAGCCAGGATTATAGCGGGGCCTCCTACAATGAGCAGTTCTTC	CASSQDYSGASYNEQFF
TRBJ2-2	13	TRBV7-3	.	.	TGTGCCAGCAGCCAAGAGCCTACCGGGGAGCTGTTTTTT	CASSQEPTGELFF
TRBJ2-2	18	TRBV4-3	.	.	TGCGCCAGCAGCCACAGACCCCTTCGGGCAGAGGGGGCCGGGGAGCTGTTTTTT	CASSHRPLRAEGAGELFF
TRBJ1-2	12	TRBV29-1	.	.	TGCAGCGTTGAAGGTCAGAACTATGGCTACACCTTC	CSVEGQNYGYTF
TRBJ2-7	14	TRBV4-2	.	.	TGTGCCAGCAGCCAAGATATAGGGGGTGGCGAGCAGTACTTC	CASSQDIGGGEQYF
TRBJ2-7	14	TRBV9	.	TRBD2	TGTGCCAGCAGCCCGGCCGGGGGGAGTTACGAGCAGTACTTC	CASSPAGGSYEQYF
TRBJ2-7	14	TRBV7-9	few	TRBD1	TGTGCCAGCAGCCCCGGCTGGACAGGGAACGAGCAGTACTTC	CASSPGWTGNEQYF
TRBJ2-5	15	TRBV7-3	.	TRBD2	TGTGCCAGCAGCCCCTCCAGCGGGGGGGGCGAGACCCAGTACTTC	CASSPSSGGGETQYF
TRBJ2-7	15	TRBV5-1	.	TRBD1	TGCGCCAGCAGCCCACCGACAGGGGCAGTATACGAGCAGTACTTC	CASSPPTGAVYEQYF